The 25 T cell receptor beta chains reported below all come from one sample, sequenced in a study of Ad26.COV2.S vaccination and SARS-CoV-2 variants (dated by TCRdb to the early 2020s). The sample's time point label is to be understood as: individuals recovered from natural SARS-CoV-2 infection. Libraries were prepared through the immunoSEQ multiplex PCR assay. TCRdb re-hosts the immuneACCESS table, in-frame sequences only. Its copies lack some clones; in the studies checked, an unresolved V gene accounts for under half of them, and the cause for the rest is not known. The sample data list 85,000 to 120,000 clones, and around three quarters of these were observed just once. 15% to 20% of the sample belongs to the ten largest clones. Material: peripheral blood, obtained after recovery from COVID-19. These receptors came from a human donor who had recovered from COVID-19.

The gene calls are TRBV9 and TRBJ2-1; D is perhaps TRBD2 (6 bases). This CDR3 is 15 amino acids long. CDR1 is SGDLS and CDR2 is YYNGEE in the germline V gene. With 6 bases removed from V and 4 bases from J, the gap between germline ends came to 17 bases. The CDR3 region has the DNA TGTGCCAGCACCGAAACGGGGGAAACATACAATGAGCAGTTCTTC. Protein: CASTETGETYNEQFF. Complete variable domain (other parts from reference TRBV9 and TRBJ2-1): DSGVTQTPKHLITATGQRVTLRCSPRSGDLSVYWYQQSLDQGLQFLIQYYNGEERAKGNILERFSAQQFPDLHSELNLSSLELGDSALYFCASTETGETYNEQFFGPGTRLTVL.

The chain is built from TRBV6-5 and TRBJ2-5; 10 bases match TRBD1. The CDR3 runs to 15 residues. Germline CDR1 and CDR2: MNHEY and SVGAGI. Germline trimming cut 6 bases from V and 7 bases from J; bases unmatched to any gene: 11. CDR3 coding DNA: TGTGCCAGCAGCGCCGGGACAGGGGTTAAAGGGACCCAGTACTTC. It encodes CASSAGTGVKGTQYF.

V is TRBV5-1 and J is TRBJ2-7; tentative D call: TRBD1 (5 bases). The V gene's germline CDR1 is SGHRS and CDR2 YFSETQ. The CDR3 covers 15 residues. V lost 4 bases, J lost 2 bases, and 16 bases lay in between. For the CDR3, the DNA is TGCGCCAGCAGCCCGCAAGGTGGCAGGGCCTACGAGCAGTACTTC. Encoded protein: CASSPQGGRAYEQYF.

This clone was detected ten times or more. The chain uses TRBV7-2 and TRBJ1-4, with D hard to call. The CDR3 runs 12 residues. The germline gives CDR1 SGHTA, CDR2 FQGNSA. The V end was cut by 3 bases, the J end by 8 bases, with 7 bases between. The CDR3 reads CASSFFGEKLFF. The CDR3 DNA sequence: TGTGCCAGCAGCTTTTTCGGCGAAAAACTGTTTTTT. The complete variable domain, with remaining parts taken from reference TRBV7-2 and TRBJ1-4, reads GAGVSQSPSNKVTEKGKDVELRCDPISGHTALYWYRQSLGQGLEFLIYFQGNSAPDKSGLPSDRFSAERTGGSVSTLTIQRTQQEDSAVYLCASSFFGEKLFFGSGTQLSVL.

J is TRBJ2-5 and V is TRBV7-2; TRBD1 matches at 7 bases. CDR1 and CDR2 (germline): SGHTA, FQGNSA. The CDR3 length is 17 residues. V gave up 5 bases and J gave up 1 base; unmatched junction bases: 13. The CDR3 nucleotides are TGTGCCAGCAGCACAGACTACGACAGGGACGGCCAAGAGACCCAGTACTTC. Its translation is CASSTDYDRDGQETQYF.

This chain connects TRBV7-6 to TRBJ2-5; no clear D. This CDR3 is 16 amino acids long. Trimming took 2 bases from V and 5 from J, leaving 18 bases between them. In germline, CDR1 is SGHVS, CDR2 FNYEAQ. The CDR3 loop reads CASSLFHAGSRETQYF. In DNA, the CDR3 is TGTGCCAGCAGCTTATTTCATGCCGGTTCCCGGGAGACCCAGTACTTC.

The V gene is TRBV14, the J gene TRBJ2-5, with 9 bases that match TRBD2. This CDR3 has 16 residues. With V trimmed by 0 bases and J by 9 bases, 11 bases remained unmatched. Germline CDR1 is SGHDN and CDR2 is FVKESK. The CDR3 DNA reads TGTGCCAGCAGCCAAGATTCTAGCGGGGTCGCGGGGGCCCAGTACTTC. This codes for CASSQDSSGVAGAQYF.

The rearrangement joins TRBV5-1 to TRBJ1-1; no clear D. V shed 5 bases and J shed 7 bases, with 15 bases lying between them. The CDR3 extends over 13 amino acids. Germline V gives CDR1 SGHRS, CDR2 YFSETQ. CDR3 loop: CASRIRGNDEAFF. In DNA form, the CDR3 reads TGCGCCAGCAGAATCCGTGGTAACGATGAAGCTTTCTTT.

The V call is TRBV5-6, the J call TRBJ1-4; D not certain. CDR1 and CDR2 from the germline V gene are SGHDT and YYEEEE. Deletions cut 7 bases from V and 7 bases from J, with 17 bases between. This CDR3 region has 14 residues. Written as DNA, the CDR3 is TGTGCCAGCGGGTTGGGGAAGCCAGTTGAAAAACTGTTTTTT. Translating gives CASGLGKPVEKLFF.

Here the CDR3 DNA reads TGTGCCACCCACCCGACAGGATCCTATAATTCACCCCTCCACTTT. Its translation is CATHPTGSYNSPLHF. The chain employs TRBV19 and TRBJ1-6, with D maybe TRBD1 (6 bases). Germline CDR1 reads LNHDA; CDR2 reads SQIVND (reference sequence). The CDR3 consists of 15 residues. Trimming cost V 10 bases and J 1 base, with 14 bases left between them.

This chain uses TRBV6-6 with TRBJ1-6; possibly TRBD1 for D (6 bases). The V and J ends lost 7 bases and 7 bases respectively, with 14 bases between them. The CDR3 totals 14 residues. Germline V gene lookup returns CDR1 MNHNY and CDR2 SVGAGI (reference sequence). DNA for the CDR3: TGTGCCAGCACCATCACAGGGACCAATTCACCCCTCCACTTT. This sequence encodes CASTITGTNSPLHF.

The rearrangement uses TRBV15 and TRBJ2-1, with 10 bases that match TRBD1. Germline lookup yields CDR1 LNHNV and CDR2 YYDKDF (reference sequence). V was pared by 8 bases and J by 5 bases, with 12 bases of the junction left unmatched. CDR3 size: 16 residues. Here the CDR3 reads CATRASGTGDHNEQFF. Here the CDR3 DNA reads TGTGCCACCCGAGCTTCCGGGACAGGGGACCACAATGAGCAGTTCTTC.

This clone was seen just once. This chain links TRBV5-1 with TRBJ2-1; D is possibly TRBD1 or TRBD2 (6 bases each). Trimming took 4 bases from V and 5 from J, leaving 13 bases between them. The CDR3 is made up of 14 amino acids. Per the germline V gene, CDR1 is SGHRS and CDR2 is YFSETQ. CDR3 DNA sequence: TGCGCCAGCAGCGGGGGGCCATCAAACAATGAGCAGTTCTTC. Protein: CASSGGPSNNEQFF.

The chain is built from TRBV11-2 and TRBJ2-7; D is possibly TRBD2 (6 bases). The CDR3 is 10 residues long. The germline V and J ends were trimmed by 6 bases and 9 bases, with 9 bases remaining between them. CDR1 and CDR2 (germline): SGHAT, FQNNGV. The CDR3 protein is CASSSRGQYF. CDR3 coding DNA: TGTGCCAGCAGTTCGCGGGGGCAGTACTTC.

The chain links TRBV7-3 to TRBJ2-5; 8 bases align to TRBD1. Germline CDR1 and CDR2: SGHTA and FQGTGA. The CDR3 contains 14 residues. J was trimmed by 7 bases and V by 6 bases; bases with no gene match: 10. CDR3 amino acids: CASSRGQGEGTQYF. CDR3 in DNA: TGTGCCAGCAGTCGCGGACAGGGAGAGGGGACCCAGTACTTC.

The rearrangement joins TRBV5-4 to TRBJ2-4; D perhaps matches TRBD1 (5 bases). Germline V gives CDR1 SGHNT, CDR2 YYREEE (reference sequence). CDR3 length equals 14 residues. V gave up 0 bases and J gave up 5 bases, with 9 bases separating them. CDR3 loop: CASSLGWGQNIQYF. The CDR3 DNA reads as TGTGCCAGCAGCTTGGGCTGGGGCCAAAACATTCAGTACTTC.

The J gene is TRBJ2-1, the V gene TRBV3-1 (or the pseudogene TRBV3-2), with D possibly being TRBD2 (5 bases). The V end was cut by 5 bases, the J end by 6 bases, with 11 bases between. The CDR3 is 13 amino acids. Germline V gene data show CDR1 as LGHDT and CDR2 as YNNKEL (reference sequence). In DNA, the CDR3 is TGTGCCAGCAGCTTCCGGACTCCCAATGAGCAGTTCTTC. Translation gives CASSFRTPNEQFF.

The chain joins TRBV6-6 to TRBJ2-5; D gene ambiguous. The CDR3 is 14 residues long. From germline, CDR1 is MNHNY and CDR2 SVGAGI (reference sequence). V was cut by 2 bases and J by 2 bases, with 9 bases left in between. The CDR3 sequence: CASSYGLPQETQYF. CDR3 sequence (DNA): TGTGCCAGCAGTTACGGGCTACCACAAGAGACCCAGTACTTC.

The gene calls are TRBV6-2 or TRBV6-3 and TRBJ1-5, with a weak D call TRBD1 (5 bases). With 5 bases removed from V and 3 bases from J, the gap between germline ends came to 8 bases. Germline-derived CDR1 and CDR2 are MNHEY and SVGEGT. The CDR3 runs 13 residues. CDR3 protein: CASSGHYNQPQHF. The CDR3 DNA is TGTGCCAGCAGTGGACACTACAATCAGCCCCAGCATTTT.

V usage is TRBV4-1 and J usage is TRBJ2-3; possibly TRBD1 or TRBD2 for D (6 bases each). This CDR3 is built from 15 residues. Germline CDR1 and CDR2: MGHRA and YSYEKL. V was cut by 5 bases and J by 3 bases, with 15 bases left in between. DNA for the CDR3: TGCGCCAGCAGCTTTAAAAGGGGGGAAACAGATACGCAGTATTTT. Translating gives CASSFKRGETDTQYF.

V and J are TRBV2 and TRBJ1-5; 7 bases line up with TRBD1. V lost 5 bases to trimming and J lost 0 bases; unmatched junction nucleotides: 4. The CDR3 is 15 residues long. Germline CDR1 SNHLY, CDR2 FYNNEI. The CDR3 nucleotides are TGTGCCAGCAGTTCACAGGGGCATAGCAATCAGCCCCAGCATTTT. It translates to CASSSQGHSNQPQHF.

The chain links TRBV4-1 to TRBJ2-1, with 8 bases fitting TRBD2. CDR1 is MGHRA, CDR2 YSYEKL, per germline. The CDR3 spans 16 residues. With 0 bases clipped from V and 6 bases from J, the junction kept 7 bases outside the gene matches. The CDR3 coding sequence is TGCGCCAGCAGCCAAGATGAGGCGGGGGGCCGCAATGAGCAGTTCTTC. Translated, it gives CASSQDEAGGRNEQFF.

V is TRBV5-1 and J is TRBJ1-1; D is uncertain. This CDR3 comprises 12 residues. The V end lost 0 bases, the J end lost 3 bases, and 3 bases lay between the germline ends. Germline CDR1 and CDR2: SGHRS and YFSETQ. CDR3 protein: CASSLVDTEAFF. The CDR3 DNA follows: TGCGCCAGCAGCTTGGTGGACACTGAAGCTTTCTTT.

This clone has ten or more counts. The chain couples TRBV4-1 to TRBJ1-1; D is unclear. V was cut by 2 bases and J by 0 bases, with 7 bases left in between. Per the germline V gene, CDR1 is MGHRA and CDR2 is YSYEKL. The CDR3 has 14 amino acids. In DNA form, the CDR3 reads TGCGCCAGCAGCCAACAACAGATGAACACTGAAGCTTTCTTT. Translation gives CASSQQQMNTEAFF.

The chain employs TRBV3-1 (or the pseudogene TRBV3-2) and TRBJ2-2; 13 bases are a match to TRBD2. The CDR3 spans 17 residues. The V gene end was trimmed by 1 base and the J gene end by 4 bases; junction bases not matched to a gene: 3. Per the germline V gene, CDR1 is LGHDT and CDR2 is YNNKEL (reference sequence). The CDR3 sequence is CASSQGTSGGITGELFF. CDR3 DNA sequence: TGTGCCAGCAGCCAAGGGACTAGCGGGGGAATCACCGGGGAGCTGTTTTTT.